This is a list of T cell receptor beta chains from one sample in a study of blood T cell repertoires in COVID-19. Profiling relied on immunoSEQ multiplex PCR, and the TCRdb table lists in-frame clones only, not all of them. The data hold some 380,000 clones, with around 89% observed a single time. Sequenced sample: peripheral blood. The receptors originated from a man aged 18 to 30 with active or convalescent COVID-19. CDR3s include the opening cysteine and the closing phenylalanine or tryptophan. The order of the fields is D gene, clone size, V gene, J gene, CDR3 protein, CDR3 DNA. The D gene is left open where the match is weak. Clone sizes are given selectively: once, few, many, or a class where the clone is expanded.

d_call: TRBD1; clone_size: many; v_call: TRBV9; j_call: TRBJ2-1; cdr3_aa: CASSDSGTDLPARDNEQFF; cdr3_nt: TGTGCCAGCAGCGACTCCGGGACAGACCTCCCGGCGCGGGACAATGAGCAGTTCTTC
d_call: -; clone_size: once; v_call: TRBV24-1; j_call: TRBJ2-5; cdr3_aa: CATSDSGTQYF; cdr3_nt: TGTGCCACCAGTGATTCAGGGACCCAGTACTTC
d_call: -; clone_size: -; v_call: TRBV13; j_call: TRBJ1-2; cdr3_aa: CASSLGAPGYDGYTF; cdr3_nt: TGTGCCAGCAGCTTAGGTGCCCCAGGGTACGATGGCTACACCTTC
d_call: -; clone_size: once; v_call: TRBV29-1; j_call: TRBJ1-1; cdr3_aa: CSARAWGRGYTEAFF; cdr3_nt: TGCAGCGCCAGAGCCTGGGGCCGGGGGTACACTGAAGCTTTCTTT
d_call: TRBD1; clone_size: -; v_call: TRBV29-1; j_call: TRBJ2-3; cdr3_aa: CSVNRDRVTDTQYF; cdr3_nt: TGCAGCGTAAACCGGGACAGGGTCACAGATACGCAGTATTTT
d_call: -; clone_size: -; v_call: TRBV11-2; j_call: TRBJ2-5; cdr3_aa: CASSLSFQETQYF; cdr3_nt: TGTGCCAGCAGCTTATCTTTCCAAGAGACCCAGTACTTC
d_call: -; clone_size: -; v_call: TRBV24-1; j_call: TRBJ1-1; cdr3_aa: CATTGPLGTEAFF; cdr3_nt: TGTGCCACCACAGGGCCCCTGGGCACTGAAGCTTTCTTT
d_call: -; clone_size: -; v_call: TRBV3-1/TRBV3-2; j_call: TRBJ1-5; cdr3_aa: CASSQRDQPQHF; cdr3_nt: TGTGCCAGCAGCCAACGGGATCAGCCCCAGCATTTT
d_call: TRBD1; clone_size: -; v_call: TRBV5-1; j_call: TRBJ2-3; cdr3_aa: CASSLQGATDTQYF; cdr3_nt: TGCGCCAGCAGCTTACAGGGGGCTACAGATACGCAGTATTTT
d_call: -; clone_size: -; v_call: TRBV5-6; j_call: TRBJ2-6; cdr3_aa: CASRVRFSSGANVLTF; cdr3_nt: TGTGCCAGCAGGGTGAGGTTCAGCTCTGGGGCCAACGTCCTGACTTTC
d_call: -; clone_size: -; v_call: TRBV6-5; j_call: TRBJ2-2; cdr3_aa: CASSYGLGGTGELFF; cdr3_nt: TGTGCCAGCAGTTACGGACTGGGAGGAACCGGGGAGCTGTTTTTT
d_call: -; clone_size: -; v_call: TRBV19; j_call: TRBJ2-2; cdr3_aa: CATYPAGKNTGELFF; cdr3_nt: TGTGCCACCTACCCGGCAGGGAAGAACACCGGGGAGCTGTTTTTT
d_call: -; clone_size: -; v_call: TRBV4-3; j_call: TRBJ2-3; cdr3_aa: CASSQRWGETDTQYF; cdr3_nt: TGCGCCAGCAGCCAAAGATGGGGGGAGACAGATACGCAGTATTTT
d_call: -; clone_size: -; v_call: TRBV27; j_call: TRBJ2-1; cdr3_aa: CASSFQGSYNEQFF; cdr3_nt: TGTGCCAGCAGTTTCCAGGGCTCCTACAATGAGCAGTTCTTC
d_call: -; clone_size: -; v_call: TRBV5-8; j_call: TRBJ1-1; cdr3_aa: CASSQTTAEAFF; cdr3_nt: TGTGCCAGCAGCCAAACGACAGCTGAAGCTTTCTTT
d_call: TRBD1; clone_size: -; v_call: TRBV5-1; j_call: TRBJ2-1; cdr3_aa: CASSGHRQGGHNEQFF; cdr3_nt: TGCGCCAGCAGCGGACACCGACAGGGGGGACACAATGAGCAGTTCTTC
d_call: -; clone_size: -; v_call: TRBV28; j_call: TRBJ1-6; cdr3_aa: CASRRTANSPLHF; cdr3_nt: TGTGCCAGCAGACGGACAGCGAATTCACCCCTCCACTTT
d_call: -; clone_size: few; v_call: TRBV7-3; j_call: TRBJ1-2; cdr3_aa: CASSFSGANYGYTF; cdr3_nt: TGTGCCAGCAGCTTCTCAGGGGCTAACTATGGCTACACCTTC
d_call: TRBD2; clone_size: -; v_call: TRBV7-2; j_call: TRBJ2-1; cdr3_aa: CASSKLAGENNEQFF; cdr3_nt: TGTGCCAGCAGCAAACTAGCGGGGGAAAACAATGAGCAGTTCTTC
d_call: TRBD1; clone_size: -; v_call: TRBV5-1; j_call: TRBJ1-4; cdr3_aa: CASSKNRGPNEKLFF; cdr3_nt: TGCGCCAGCAGCAAAAACAGGGGCCCTAATGAAAAACTGTTTTTT
d_call: -; clone_size: -; v_call: TRBV13; j_call: TRBJ1-3; cdr3_aa: CASSKDSSGNTIYF; cdr3_nt: TGTGCCAGCAGCAAGGACAGCTCTGGAAACACCATATATTTT
d_call: -; clone_size: -; v_call: TRBV10-3; j_call: TRBJ1-4; cdr3_aa: CAIGDSGVKLFF; cdr3_nt: TGTGCCATCGGGGATAGCGGGGTAAAACTGTTTTTT
d_call: TRBD2; clone_size: -; v_call: TRBV27; j_call: TRBJ2-3; cdr3_aa: CASSPQRTSGATDTQYF; cdr3_nt: TGTGCCAGCAGCCCCCAGCGCACTAGCGGGGCCACAGATACGCAGTATTTT
d_call: -; clone_size: -; v_call: TRBV9; j_call: TRBJ1-2; cdr3_aa: CASSAPIDRTSPNYGYTF; cdr3_nt: TGTGCCAGCAGCGCCCCCATCGACAGAACCTCACCTAACTATGGCTACACCTTC
d_call: TRBD1; clone_size: -; v_call: TRBV6-1; j_call: TRBJ2-5; cdr3_aa: CASSRTGGAETQYF; cdr3_nt: TGTGCCAGCAGCCGGACAGGGGGAGCTGAGACCCAGTACTTC
d_call: -; clone_size: -; v_call: TRBV7-3; j_call: TRBJ2-1; cdr3_aa: CASSLAGTYNEQFF; cdr3_nt: TGTGCCAGCAGCTTAGCGGGAACCTACAATGAGCAGTTCTTC
d_call: -; clone_size: -; v_call: TRBV28; j_call: TRBJ1-1; cdr3_aa: CASSWQGPISEAFF; cdr3_nt: TGTGCCAGCAGTTGGCAGGGGCCGATTAGTGAAGCTTTCTTT
d_call: TRBD1; clone_size: -; v_call: TRBV28; j_call: TRBJ2-7; cdr3_aa: CASSPRDRVYEQYF; cdr3_nt: TGTGCCAGCAGCCCACGGGACAGAGTTTACGAGCAGTACTTC
d_call: TRBD2; clone_size: -; v_call: TRBV4-1; j_call: TRBJ2-1; cdr3_aa: CASSLTGIGTSFYNEQFF; cdr3_nt: TGCGCCAGCAGTCTCACGGGGATCGGGACTAGTTTTTACAATGAGCAGTTCTTC
d_call: TRBD1; clone_size: -; v_call: TRBV28; j_call: TRBJ2-2; cdr3_aa: CASRTTGVNTGELFF; cdr3_nt: TGTGCCAGCAGGACTACAGGGGTAAACACCGGGGAGCTGTTTTTT
d_call: -; clone_size: -; v_call: TRBV28; j_call: TRBJ1-5; cdr3_aa: CASSSYSNQPQHF; cdr3_nt: TGTGCCAGCAGTTCTTATAGCAATCAGCCCCAGCATTTT
d_call: TRBD2; clone_size: -; v_call: TRBV24-1; j_call: TRBJ2-5; cdr3_aa: CATSDWGTSQETQYF; cdr3_nt: TGTGCCACCAGTGATTGGGGGACTAGCCAAGAGACCCAGTACTTC
d_call: TRBD1; clone_size: few; v_call: TRBV3-1/TRBV3-2; j_call: TRBJ1-4; cdr3_aa: CASSNNLQGALTNEKLFF; cdr3_nt: TGTGCCAGCAGCAATAATCTCCAGGGGGCATTGACTAATGAAAAACTGTTTTTT